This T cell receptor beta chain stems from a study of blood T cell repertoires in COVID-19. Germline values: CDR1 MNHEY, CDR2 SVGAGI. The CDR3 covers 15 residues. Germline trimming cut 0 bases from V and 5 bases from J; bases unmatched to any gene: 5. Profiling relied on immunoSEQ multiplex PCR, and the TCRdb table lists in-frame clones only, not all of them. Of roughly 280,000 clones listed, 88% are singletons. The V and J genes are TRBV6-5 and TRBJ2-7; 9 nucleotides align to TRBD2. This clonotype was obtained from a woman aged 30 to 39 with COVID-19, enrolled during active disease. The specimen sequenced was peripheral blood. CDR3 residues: CASSYSGLASDEQYF. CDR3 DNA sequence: TGTGCCAGCAGTTACTCCGGACTAGCGTCAGACGAGCAGTACTTC.